The next 8 T cell receptor beta chains were all read from a single sample in a study of regulatory T cells in long-lasting Graves disease. Indicated time point: newly diagnosed GD, antithyroid drugs for less than 3 months. PBMC RNA was the source of the TCR library. Arm-PCR of CDR3 regions and iRepertoire HTBI primers were used to build TCR beta libraries. TCRdb re-called the multiplex PCR reads through MiXCR, storing one row per CDR3 protein. The sample carries about 460,000 distinct CDR3 sequences, around 15% recorded once. Separately, the same data were catalogued under a study of T cells in Graves' hyperthyroidism and ophthalmopathy.

Sequencing was performed on peripheral blood mononuclear cells (PBMCs), taken at new diagnosis, from a patient treated with antithyroid drugs. The receptor source for this set is a woman aged 45-59 years with Graves disease.

The table lists this clonotype with many counts. The gene calls are TRBV3-1 and TRBJ1-2; TRBD1 matches at 7 bases. V lost 0 bases to trimming and J lost 9 bases; unmatched junction nucleotides: 7. Germline CDR1 is LGHDT and CDR2 is YNNKEL (reference sequence). The CDR3 loop spans 14 amino acids. CDR3 in DNA: TGTGCCAGCAGCCAAGATACTTCGGACAGGAGCTACACCTTC. It codes for CASSQDTSDRSYTF.

For this clonotype: This may be a read error, as it is one base from a much larger clone. J is TRBJ2-1 and V is TRBV28, with 10 bases identical to TRBD2. The J call may be faulty, since TRBJ2-5 better matches the DNA end. The CDR3 sequence is 18 residues long. Germline V gene sequence: CDR1 MDHEN, CDR2 SYDVKM. The CDR3 spells CASSSLFAIAGGKETQYF. CDR3 nucleotides: TGTGCCAGCAGTTCCCTCTTTGCTATAGCGGGAGGCAAGGAGACCCAGTACTTC.

The CDR3 is CASSEGQGPFYEQYF. Here the CDR3 DNA reads TGTGCCAGCAGTGAGGGACAGGGACCGTTCTACGAGCAGTACTTC. This rearrangement joins TRBV6-1 to TRBJ2-7; TRBD1 matches 9 bases. The CDR3 has 15 amino acids. With V trimmed by 3 bases and J by 3 bases, 6 bases remained unmatched. Per germline, CDR1 MNHNS and CDR2 SASEGT.

V gene TRBV27 combines with J gene TRBJ1-2; no clear D gene. The CDR3 has 13 residues. The V gene's germline CDR1 is MNHEY and CDR2 SMNVEV (reference sequence). The V end lost 5 bases, the J end lost 5 bases, and 12 bases lay between the germline ends. The CDR3 region has the DNA TGTGCCAGCAGTCCCCGTCCCAATTATGGCTACACCTTC. This translates into CASSPRPNYGYTF.

This clonotype came up many times. The rearrangement joins TRBV12-3 or TRBV12-4 to TRBJ2-5, with D maybe TRBD1 (5 bases). The CDR3 has 14 amino acids. Between the trimmed V and J ends, which lost 3 bases and 3 bases, there was a span of 11 bases. The CDR3 coding sequence is TGTGCCAGCAGTTTCACCACAGGAAAAGAGACCCAGTACTTC. This gives the protein CASSFTTGKETQYF.

This clonotype was seen a handful of times. The chain combines TRBV10-1 with TRBJ1-1, with D unresolved. Trimming removed 7 bases at V and 5 bases at J, with 14 bases between. This CDR3 is 13 amino acids long. The germline V gene encodes CDR1 WNHNN and CDR2 SYGVQD (reference sequence). CDR3 nucleotides: TGCGCCAGCACCCCCCAATTGGGGACTGAAGCTTTCTTT. Translating it yields CASTPQLGTEAFF.

This clonotype was recorded a few times. The gene calls are TRBV5-1 and TRBJ2-7; 7 nucleotides line up with TRBD2. Germline CDR1 SGHRS, CDR2 YFSETQ. The junction had 12 bases not matched to a gene; V was cut back by 4 bases and J by 2 bases. CDR3 length: 16 amino acids. The CDR3 bases are TGCGCCAGCAGCCTGGGTAGCGGGTTAATTCCCTACGAGCAGTACTTC. Translating it yields CASSLGSGLIPYEQYF.

This clonotype was seen repeatedly, ten times or more. The chain uses TRBV2 and TRBJ2-2; tentatively, D is TRBD1 (5 bases). The CDR3 runs 13 residues. Germline CDR1 reads SNHLY; CDR2 reads FYNNEI. V lost 2 bases and J lost 5, with 6 bases in between. CDR3 sequence reads: CASSERGTGELFF. The CDR3, as DNA: TGTGCCAGCAGTGAAAGGGGAACCGGGGAGCTGTTTTTT.